What follows are 18 T cell receptor beta chains derived from one specimen sequenced in a study of OX40 agonist ivuxolimab in advanced cancers. The data were produced by immunoSEQ multiplex PCR, yet TCRdb's version contains in-frame clones alone and is incomplete. Of over 70,000 clones in the sample, roughly 78% are singletons; the top ten hold approximately 5%. Here the sequenced sample was CD4+ or CD8+ T cells sorted from blood, taken in a trial of the OX40 agonist ivuxolimab. These receptor sequences come from an adult with an advanced solid tumor such as melanoma, head and neck, liver or kidney cancer.

This clone was observed a handful of times. V gene TRBV14 combines with J gene TRBJ1-4; D gene ambiguous. The CDR3 covers 13 residues. The V gene's germline CDR1 is SGHDN and CDR2 FVKESK. Trimming stripped 0 bases from V and 9 bases from J, with 8 bases between. In nucleotides, the CDR3 is TGTGCCAGCAGCCAAGATCTTGGGCAAAAACTGTTTTTT. It specifies CASSQDLGQKLFF.

The rearrangement links TRBV5-1 to TRBJ2-7, with D unresolved. V was trimmed by 4 bases and J by 2 bases, leaving 7 bases between them. The CDR3 contains 12 residues. Germline CDR1 reads SGHRS; CDR2 reads YFSETQ. CDR3 loop: CASSLNTYEQYF. The CDR3 DNA follows: TGCGCCAGCAGCCTAAATACCTACGAGCAGTACTTC.

A few counts support this clone. The chain is built from TRBV7-9 and TRBJ1-2; possible D gene TRBD1, 6 bases. CDR3 length: 15 amino acids. Germline V lookup: CDR1 SEHNR, CDR2 FQNEAQ (reference sequence). Trimming took 0 bases from V and 6 from J, leaving 14 bases between them. The CDR3 sequence: CASSLALTGSHGYTF. The CDR3 coding sequence is TGTGCCAGCAGCTTAGCGTTGACAGGCAGCCATGGCTACACCTTC.

This CDR3 is CAWSVPGIGPLNQPQHF. The CDR3 DNA sequence: TGTGCCTGGAGTGTACCGGGGATTGGGCCTCTAAATCAGCCCCAGCATTTT. V is TRBV30 and J is TRBJ1-5; D is ambiguous. In germline, CDR1 is GTSNPN, CDR2 SVGIG (reference sequence). This CDR3 contains 17 residues. The V end was cut by 0 bases, the J end by 4 bases, with 19 bases between.

The chain links TRBV6-6 to TRBJ1-1; possibly TRBD1 for D (5 bases). The CDR3 runs to 14 residues. V lost 11 bases and J 1 base, leaving 17 bases between the germline ends. CDR1 and CDR2 (germline): MNHNY, SVGAGI (reference sequence). The CDR3 DNA follows: TGTGCCTCTCGGGGGGGAGCTCGGAACACTGAAGCTTTCTTT. Translating gives CASRGGARNTEAFF.

This clone has just one count. The V call is TRBV13, the J call TRBJ2-7; D gene uncertain. Trimming removed 1 base from V and 5 bases from J, with 6 bases in between. CDR3 size: 12 residues. The germline gives CDR1 PRHDT, CDR2 FYEKMQ (reference sequence). CDR3 DNA sequence: TGTGCCAGCAGCTTAGAAGGGAACGAGCAGTACTTC. Amino acids: CASSLEGNEQYF.

This clone was observed a handful of times. CDR3 nucleotides: TGCAGCGTTGAACCTAGCAGCACAGATACGCAGTATTTT. Translated: CSVEPSSTDTQYF. The J gene is TRBJ2-3, the V gene TRBV29-1; D is possibly TRBD2 (5 bases). Germline-derived CDR1 and CDR2 are SQVTM and ANQGSEA. The CDR3 is 13 residues long. V was shortened by 2 bases and J by 0 bases, with 6 bases between the two germline ends.

Worth noting for this clone: Different DNA sequences within this sample yield the same CDR3. V and J are TRBV5-1 and TRBJ1-1, with 10 positions matching TRBD1. The V gene's germline CDR1 is SGHRS and CDR2 YFSETQ. The CDR3 totals 14 residues. V was clipped by 5 bases and J by 5 bases; unmatched bases: 6. In nucleotides, the CDR3 is TGCGCCAGCAGAAGACAGGGGGCAGTGACTGAAGCTTTCTTT. This encodes CASRRQGAVTEAFF.

The table lists this clone with many counts. V gene TRBV5-1 combines with J gene TRBJ1-1, with 7 positions matching TRBD1. Germline V gene lookup returns CDR1 SGHRS and CDR2 YFSETQ. The CDR3 runs to 13 residues. The V segment lost 7 bases and the J segment 4 bases; nucleotides outside the gene matches: 7. The CDR3 nucleotides are TGCGCCAGCCGCCGCGCAGGGGGCACTGAAGCTTTCTTT. Residues: CASRRAGGTEAFF.

The chain uses TRBV9 and TRBJ1-2; D not resolved. CDR3 length: 14 residues. Germline-derived CDR1 and CDR2 are SGDLS and YYNGEE. Trimming left V 0 bases short and J 4 bases short, with 10 bases between. CDR3 residues: CASSVGTSPYGYTF. Written as DNA, the CDR3 is TGTGCCAGCAGCGTAGGTACGTCCCCCTATGGCTACACCTTC.

The gene calls are TRBV5-1 and TRBJ2-3, with unresolved D. Germline CDR1 SGHRS, CDR2 YFSETQ. Trimming removed 2 bases at V and 0 bases at J, with 10 bases between. The CDR3 runs to 15 residues. In DNA form, the CDR3 reads TGCGCCAGCAGCTTAGACGCCCAGAGCACAGATACGCAGTATTTT. This sequence encodes CASSLDAQSTDTQYF.

This clone was seen just once. The chain couples TRBV5-6 to TRBJ1-2; 9 nucleotides match TRBD1. The germline V gene has CDR1 SGHDT and CDR2 YYEEEE. The CDR3 is 14 residues long. V was pared by 0 bases and J by 9 bases, with 6 bases of the junction left unmatched. CDR3 in DNA: TGTGCCAGCAGCTTGGGACAGGGGGTTCCCCGCTACACCTTC. Its translation: CASSLGQGVPRYTF.

The table lists this clone with a few counts. J is TRBJ2-2 and V is TRBV19, with a weak D call TRBD2 (6 bases). V was shortened by 6 bases and J by 2 bases, with 10 bases between the two germline ends. This CDR3 is 14 amino acids long. Per germline, CDR1 LNHDA and CDR2 SQIVND (reference sequence). CDR3 in DNA: TGTGCCAGTAGGACCGGGACTAACACCGGGGAGCTGTTTTTT. It yields the protein CASRTGTNTGELFF.

This sequence joins TRBV6-1 and TRBJ1-2, with D perhaps matching TRBD1 (6 bases). The germline gives CDR1 MNHNS, CDR2 SASEGT. CDR3 length: 11 amino acids. Trimming removed 5 bases at V and 7 bases at J, with 8 bases between. This CDR3 reads CASSTGLGYTF. DNA of the CDR3: TGTGCCAGCAGTACAGGGCTTGGCTACACCTTC.

The gene calls are TRBV9 and TRBJ2-7, with TRBD2 as a possible D gene (5 bases). The CDR3 has 16 amino acids. Germline assignment: CDR1 SGDLS and CDR2 YYNGEE. Trimming left V 0 bases short and J 4 bases short, with 17 bases between. This CDR3 reads CASSVGEGSKGYEQYF. CDR3 nucleotide sequence: TGTGCCAGCAGCGTAGGCGAGGGATCGAAGGGTTACGAGCAGTACTTC.

This clone was found once. The chain links TRBV5-5 to TRBJ2-5; D is unclear. Germline CDR1 and CDR2: SGHKS and YYEKEE (reference sequence). The CDR3 contains 14 residues. The V end lost 4 bases, the J end lost 1 base, and 11 bases lay between the germline ends. The CDR3 DNA follows: TGTGCCAGCAGCATGGGGTTGACCCAAGAGACCCAGTACTTC. Translated, it gives CASSMGLTQETQYF.

The V and J genes are TRBV6-1 and TRBJ2-1; 11 bases map to TRBD1. Losses at the gene ends were 2 bases for V and 3 bases for J; bases not matched to a gene: 3. Germline CDR1 is MNHNS and CDR2 is SASEGT. The CDR3 has 16 residues. CDR3 amino acids: CASSEWGQGVYNEQFF. CDR3 bases: TGTGCCAGCAGTGAATGGGGACAGGGGGTCTACAATGAGCAGTTCTTC.

The rearrangement links TRBV11-2 to TRBJ2-4, with TRBD1 matching over 10 bases. The CDR3 length is 18 residues. Germline CDR1 is SGHAT and CDR2 is FQNNGV. With 2 bases clipped from V and 0 bases from J, the junction kept 7 bases outside the gene matches. The CDR3 region is CASSLRTGGLLAKNIQYF. CDR3 sequence (DNA): TGTGCCAGCAGCTTAAGGACAGGGGGACTCCTAGCCAAAAACATTCAGTACTTC.